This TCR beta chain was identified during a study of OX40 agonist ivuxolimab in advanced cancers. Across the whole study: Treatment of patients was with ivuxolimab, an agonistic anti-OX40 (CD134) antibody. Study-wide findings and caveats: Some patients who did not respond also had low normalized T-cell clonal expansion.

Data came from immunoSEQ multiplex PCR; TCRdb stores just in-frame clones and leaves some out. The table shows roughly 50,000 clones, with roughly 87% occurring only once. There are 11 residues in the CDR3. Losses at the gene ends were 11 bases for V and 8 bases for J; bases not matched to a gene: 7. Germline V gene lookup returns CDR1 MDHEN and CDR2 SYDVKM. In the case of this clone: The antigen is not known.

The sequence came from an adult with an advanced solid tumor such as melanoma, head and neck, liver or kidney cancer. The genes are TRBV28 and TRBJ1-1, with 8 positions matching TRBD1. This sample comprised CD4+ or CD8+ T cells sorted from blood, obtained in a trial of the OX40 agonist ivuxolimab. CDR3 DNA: TGTGCCCTAACACAGGGGGAGGAAGCTTTCTTT. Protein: CALTQGEEAFF. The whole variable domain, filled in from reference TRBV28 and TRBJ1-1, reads DVKVTQSSRYLVKRTGEKVFLECVQDMDHENMFWYRQDPGLGLRLIYFSYDVKMKEKGDIPEGYSVSREKKERFSLILESASTNQTSMYLCALTQGEEAFFGQGTRLTVV.